These T cell receptor beta chains were read from a single sample in a study of shared clonotypes between healthy human individuals. Repertoires were generated with immunoSEQ multiplex PCR, while TCRdb's copy carries only in-frame clones and drops some. The sample comprises around 690,000 clones, roughly 87% of which are singletons, and 34% rests with the top ten. Material: memory CD8+ T cells from PBMCs. Receptors originate from a young man in good health. Some clones in this sample may be carry-over from other donors' samples. CDR3s include the opening cysteine and the closing phenylalanine or tryptophan. The order of the fields is V gene, J gene, CDR3 protein.

V: TRBV7-6
J: TRBJ2-5
CDR3: CASSLEPGSQETQYF

V: TRBV9
J: TRBJ1-2
CDR3: CASRDTSGLYGYTF

V: TRBV15
J: TRBJ1-5
CDR3: CATSREGGSNQPQHF

V: TRBV7-6
J: TRBJ2-7
CDR3: CASSLVAGVGEQYF

V: TRBV5-4
J: TRBJ2-7
CDR3: CASSLGGNYEQYF

V: TRBV11-3
J: TRBJ1-2
CDR3: CASSLGITGDGSVYGYTF

V: TRBV7-6
J: TRBJ2-7
CDR3: CASSLAEEGSVGGLQYF

V: TRBV5-4
J: TRBJ2-7
CDR3: CASSLEPGSEQYF

V: TRBV11-2
J: TRBJ1-1
CDR3: CASSLWGTYEAFF

V: TRBV28
J: TRBJ2-3
CDR3: CASNPRGTDTQYF

V: TRBV28
J: TRBJ2-1
CDR3: CASNGQGAYNEQFF

V: TRBV5-6
J: TRBJ2-7
CDR3: CASSPSGLMGEQYF

V: TRBV5-1
J: TRBJ2-5
CDR3: CASSPLAGDQETQYF

V: TRBV4-3
J: TRBJ1-1
CDR3: CASSQDSAGGTEAFF

V: TRBV7-9
J: TRBJ2-5
CDR3: CASRNGQGIETQYF

V: TRBV15
J: TRBJ2-2
CDR3: CATSRDFFGELFF

V: TRBV29-1
J: TRBJ2-2
CDR3: CSVGGVQDRGDTGELFF

V: TRBV4-1
J: TRBJ2-7
CDR3: CASSQDSPGPRAGEQYF

V: TRBV6-5
J: TRBJ1-2
CDR3: CASSWGRDRDNGYTF

V: TRBV28
J: TRBJ1-5
CDR3: CASSSDRGRAGDQPQHF

V: TRBV29-1
J: TRBJ2-3
CDR3: CSVRGAGGTDTQYF

V: TRBV27
J: TRBJ2-7
CDR3: CASSSGTVSSYEQYF

V: TRBV19
J: TRBJ2-7
CDR3: CASSTLRDGLEQYF

V: TRBV7-9
J: TRBJ1-2
CDR3: CASSLEQGAGGYTF

V: TRBV11-3
J: TRBJ2-2
CDR3: CATSIGANTGELFF

V: TRBV9
J: TRBJ2-1
CDR3: CASSVGRTYNEQFF

V: TRBV5-5
J: TRBJ1-1
CDR3: CASSSGQGEVNTEAFF

V: TRBV29-1
J: TRBJ2-7
CDR3: CSANRGPYEQYF

V: TRBV27
J: TRBJ2-3
CDR3: CASRMTSGSTDTQYF

V: TRBV5-4
J: TRBJ2-1
CDR3: CASSPGYNEQFF

V: TRBV5-6
J: TRBJ2-7
CDR3: CASSLGQGVHF

V: TRBV28
J: TRBJ1-5
CDR3: CASSLVSGALNQPQHF

V: TRBV11-1
J: TRBJ2-3
CDR3: CASSLGLAETDTQYF

V: TRBV28
J: TRBJ2-7
CDR3: CASSLLTGTYEQYF

V: TRBV9
J: TRBJ1-2
CDR3: CASSVGQGAHYGYTF

V: TRBV4-1
J: TRBJ1-2
CDR3: CASSQGPGHTIGYTF

V: TRBV6-5
J: TRBJ2-7
CDR3: CASSTSGSSYEQYF

V: TRBV5-1
J: TRBJ2-2
CDR3: CASSLGLAGVKAGELFF

V: TRBV29-1
J: TRBJ2-7
CDR3: CSVVPRDRGPVGQYF

V: TRBV7-9
J: TRBJ2-7
CDR3: CASSLARVRSEQYF

V: TRBV11-2
J: TRBJ2-5
CDR3: CASSGQGAYETQYF

V: TRBV7-9
J: TRBJ1-4
CDR3: CASSPDRKLFF

V: TRBV7-9
J: TRBJ1-2
CDR3: CASSLGGGPNGYTF

V: TRBV15
J: TRBJ2-1
CDR3: CATSTGGSYNEQFF

V: TRBV5-1
J: TRBJ2-3
CDR3: CASSFDSTYWTDTQYF

V: TRBV11-2
J: TRBJ2-1
CDR3: CASSPRTSGRRLNEQFF

V: TRBV28
J: TRBJ2-7
CDR3: CASSSGTGVSYEQYF

V: TRBV29-1
J: TRBJ1-1
CDR3: CSVRNRATEAFF

V: TRBV28
J: TRBJ2-2
CDR3: CASSPYSGSAGELFF

V: TRBV6-6
J: TRBJ1-2
CDR3: CASSWGPPNYGYTF

V: TRBV11-2
J: TRBJ1-1
CDR3: CASSSIANTEAFF